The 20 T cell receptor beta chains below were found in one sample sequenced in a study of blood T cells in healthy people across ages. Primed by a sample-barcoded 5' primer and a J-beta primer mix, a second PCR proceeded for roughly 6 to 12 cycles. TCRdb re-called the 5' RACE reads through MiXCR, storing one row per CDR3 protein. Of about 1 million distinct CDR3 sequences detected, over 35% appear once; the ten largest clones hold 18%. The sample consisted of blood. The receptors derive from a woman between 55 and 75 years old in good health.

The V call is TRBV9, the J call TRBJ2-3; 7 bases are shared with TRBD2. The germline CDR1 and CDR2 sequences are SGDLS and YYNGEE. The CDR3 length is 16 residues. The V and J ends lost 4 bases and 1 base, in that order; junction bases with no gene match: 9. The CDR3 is CASSTRLAVGTDTQYF. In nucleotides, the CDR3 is TGTGCCAGCAGCACACGCCTAGCGGTCGGCACAGATACGCAGTATTTT.

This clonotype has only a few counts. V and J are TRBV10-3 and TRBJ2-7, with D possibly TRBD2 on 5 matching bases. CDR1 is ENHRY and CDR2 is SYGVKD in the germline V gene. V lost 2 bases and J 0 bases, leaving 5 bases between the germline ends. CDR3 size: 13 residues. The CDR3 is CAISETSSYEQYF. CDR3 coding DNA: TGTGCCATCAGTGAGACTAGCTCCTACGAGCAGTACTTC.

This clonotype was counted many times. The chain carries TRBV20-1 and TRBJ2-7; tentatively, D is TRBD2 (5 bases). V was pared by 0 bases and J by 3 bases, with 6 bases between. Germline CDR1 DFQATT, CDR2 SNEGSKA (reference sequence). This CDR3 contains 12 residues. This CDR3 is CSARDGSYEQYF. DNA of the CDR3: TGCAGTGCTAGAGATGGGAGCTACGAGCAGTACTTC.

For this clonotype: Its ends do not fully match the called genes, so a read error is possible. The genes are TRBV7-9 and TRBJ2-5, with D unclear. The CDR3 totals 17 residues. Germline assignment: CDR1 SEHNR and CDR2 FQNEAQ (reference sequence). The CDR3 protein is CAGSLSLPRPEEETQYF. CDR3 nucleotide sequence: TGTGCCGGCAGCTTATCCCTACCACGACCGGAAGAAGAGACCCAGTACTTC. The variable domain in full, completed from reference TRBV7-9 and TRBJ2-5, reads DTGVSQNPRHKITKRGQNVTFRCDPISEHNRLYWYRQTLGQGPEFLTYFQNEAQLEKSRLLSDRFSAERPKGSFSTLEIQRTEQGDSAMYLCAGSLSLPRPEEETQYFGPGTRLLVL.

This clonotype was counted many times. CDR3 in amino acids: CAIGGLRTRRRDNEQFF. CDR3 sequence (DNA): TGTGCCATCGGGGGACTTAGGACCCGACGTCGCGACAATGAGCAGTTCTTC. V usage is TRBV10-3 and J usage is TRBJ2-1; weak D call: TRBD2 (6 bases). This CDR3 has 17 residues. Trimming stripped 8 bases from V and 5 bases from J, with 25 bases between. Germline CDR1 ENHRY, CDR2 SYGVKD.

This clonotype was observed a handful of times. DNA for the CDR3: TGTGCCAGCAGACCCGGACAGGGGTCGTTTGTGTACTTC. Encoded protein: CASRPGQGSFVYF. The V and J genes are TRBV6-5 and TRBJ2-7; TRBD1 matches 9 bases. The J segment lost 12 bases and the V segment lost 6 bases, leaving 12 bases of the junction unmatched. The germline gives CDR1 MNHEY, CDR2 SVGAGI. The CDR3 has 13 amino acids.

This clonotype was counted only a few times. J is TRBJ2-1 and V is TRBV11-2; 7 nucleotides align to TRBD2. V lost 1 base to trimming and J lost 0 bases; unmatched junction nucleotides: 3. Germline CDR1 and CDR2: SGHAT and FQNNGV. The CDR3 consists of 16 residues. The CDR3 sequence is CASSLVWTSSYNEQFF. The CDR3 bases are TGTGCCAGCAGCTTAGTCTGGACTAGCTCCTACAATGAGCAGTTCTTC.

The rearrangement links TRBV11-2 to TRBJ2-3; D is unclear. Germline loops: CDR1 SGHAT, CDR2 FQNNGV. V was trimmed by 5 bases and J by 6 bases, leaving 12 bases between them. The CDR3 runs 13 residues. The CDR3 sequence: CASSPTGMDTQYF. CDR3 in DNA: TGTGCCAGCAGCCCAACTGGGATGGATACGCAGTATTTT.

CDR3 loop: CASSPQTLPNEQFF. In nucleotides, the CDR3 is TGTGCCAGCTCACCCCAGACCCTCCCGAATGAGCAGTTCTTC. The V call is TRBV18, the J call TRBJ2-1, with D unclear. The germline gives CDR1 KGHSH, CDR2 LQKENI. This CDR3 has 14 amino acids. V was pared by 3 bases and J by 7 bases, with 13 bases between. Complete variable domain (other parts from reference TRBV18 and TRBJ2-1): NAGVMQNPRHLVRRRGQEARLRCSPMKGHSHVYWYRQLPEEGLKFMVYLQKENIIDESGMPKERFSAEFPKEGPSILRIQQVVRGDSAAYFCASSPQTLPNEQFFGPGTRLTVL.

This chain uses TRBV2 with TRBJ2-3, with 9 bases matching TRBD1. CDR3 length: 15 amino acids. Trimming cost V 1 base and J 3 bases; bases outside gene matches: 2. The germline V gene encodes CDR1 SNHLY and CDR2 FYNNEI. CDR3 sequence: CASSEVGTGTDTQYF. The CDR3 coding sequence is TGTGCCAGCAGTGAAGTGGGGACAGGGACAGATACGCAGTATTTT.

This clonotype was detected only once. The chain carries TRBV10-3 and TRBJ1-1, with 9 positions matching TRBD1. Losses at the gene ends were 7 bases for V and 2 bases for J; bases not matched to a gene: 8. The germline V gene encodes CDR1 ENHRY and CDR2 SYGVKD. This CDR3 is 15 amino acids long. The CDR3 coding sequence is TGTGCCATCACTAGGGACAGGGCTAAAAACACTGAAGCTTTCTTT. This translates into CAITRDRAKNTEAFF.

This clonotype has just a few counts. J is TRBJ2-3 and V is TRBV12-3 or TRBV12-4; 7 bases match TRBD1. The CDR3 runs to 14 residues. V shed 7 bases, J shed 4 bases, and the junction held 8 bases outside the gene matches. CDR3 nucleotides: TGTGCCAGCACACGGGGACAGAGGGCAGATACGCAGTATTTT. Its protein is CASTRGQRADTQYF.

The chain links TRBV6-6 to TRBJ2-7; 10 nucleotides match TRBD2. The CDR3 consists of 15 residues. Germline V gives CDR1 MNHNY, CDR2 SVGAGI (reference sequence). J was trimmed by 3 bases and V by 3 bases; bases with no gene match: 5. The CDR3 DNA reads TGTGCCAGCAGTTATGGACTAGCGGTGAACTACGAGCAGTACTTC. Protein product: CASSYGLAVNYEQYF.

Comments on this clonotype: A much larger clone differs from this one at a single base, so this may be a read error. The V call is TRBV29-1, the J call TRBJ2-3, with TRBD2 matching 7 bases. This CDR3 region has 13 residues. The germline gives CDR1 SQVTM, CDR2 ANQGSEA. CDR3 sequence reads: CSVGAGVTDAQYF. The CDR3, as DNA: TGCAGCGTTGGGGCGGGAGTGACAGATGCGCAGTATTTT.

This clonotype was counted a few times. The CDR3 here is CASSLDGGVRQPQHF. As DNA, the CDR3 is TGTGCCAGCAGCTTAGATGGGGGGGTAAGGCAGCCCCAGCATTTT. The chain combines TRBV7-2 with TRBJ1-5; weak D call: TRBD1 (5 bases). Germline V gene lookup returns CDR1 SGHTA and CDR2 FQGNSA. The CDR3 is 15 amino acids. V lost 1 base to trimming and J lost 7 bases, with 14 bases between them.

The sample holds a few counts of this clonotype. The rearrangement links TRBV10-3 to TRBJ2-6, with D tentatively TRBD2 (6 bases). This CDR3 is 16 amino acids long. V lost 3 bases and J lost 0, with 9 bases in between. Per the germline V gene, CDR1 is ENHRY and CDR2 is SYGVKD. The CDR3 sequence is CAISEGGPSGANVLTF. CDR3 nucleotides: TGTGCCATCAGTGAAGGAGGGCCCTCTGGGGCCAACGTCCTGACTTTC.

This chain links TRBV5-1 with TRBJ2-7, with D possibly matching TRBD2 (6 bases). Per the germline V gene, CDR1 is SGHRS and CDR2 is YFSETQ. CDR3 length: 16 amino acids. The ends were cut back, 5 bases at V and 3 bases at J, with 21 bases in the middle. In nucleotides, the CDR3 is TGCGCCAGCAGTTTTTCCGGGGGAACCGGGAACTACGAGCAGTACTTC. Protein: CASSFSGGTGNYEQYF.

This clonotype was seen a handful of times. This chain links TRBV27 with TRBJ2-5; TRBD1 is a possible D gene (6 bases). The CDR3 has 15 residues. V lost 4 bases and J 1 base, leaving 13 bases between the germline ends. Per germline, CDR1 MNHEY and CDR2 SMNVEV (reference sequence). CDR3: CASSSIGQLQETQYF. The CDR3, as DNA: TGTGCCAGCAGTTCCATAGGACAGCTCCAAGAGACCCAGTACTTC.

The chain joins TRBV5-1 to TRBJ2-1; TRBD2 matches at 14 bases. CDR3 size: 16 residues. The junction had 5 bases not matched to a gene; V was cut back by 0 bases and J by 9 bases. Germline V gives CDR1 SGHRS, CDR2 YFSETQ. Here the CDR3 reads CASSLAGLAGGCEQFF. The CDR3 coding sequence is TGCGCCAGCAGCTTGGCCGGACTAGCGGGAGGATGTGAGCAGTTCTTC.

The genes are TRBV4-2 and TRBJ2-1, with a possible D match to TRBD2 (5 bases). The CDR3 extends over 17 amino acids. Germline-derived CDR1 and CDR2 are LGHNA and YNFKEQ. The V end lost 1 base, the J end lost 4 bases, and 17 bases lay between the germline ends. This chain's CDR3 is CASSQGASGLAYNEQFF. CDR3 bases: TGTGCCAGCAGCCAAGGTGCCTCCGGACTTGCGTACAATGAGCAGTTCTTC.